The 32 T cell receptor beta chains listed next were all sequenced from one sample in a study of blood T cell repertoires in COVID-19. This table comes from immunoSEQ multiplex PCR, and its TCRdb copy is limited to in-frame clones, with some not included. The sample contains 75,000 to 95,000 clones, around 78% of which appear only once. The sample taken for sequencing was peripheral blood. The receptor source for this set is a man aged 55-75 years with COVID-19, enrolled during active disease.

V usage is TRBV5-1 and J usage is TRBJ2-7; D unresolved. Trimming pared 0 bases from V and 7 bases from J, leaving 14 bases between. The CDR3 extends over 14 amino acids. CDR1 is SGHRS, CDR2 YFSETQ, per germline. CDR3 in DNA: TGCGCCAGCAGCTTGGGGGCCCTCGGAATGGAGCAGTACTTC. Protein sequence: CASSLGALGMEQYF.

This chain joins TRBV7-3 and TRBJ2-2; D not resolved. CDR1 is SGHTA and CDR2 is FQGTGA in the germline V gene. The CDR3 is 14 amino acids. Trimming cost V 7 bases and J 1 base, with 10 bases left between them. The CDR3 DNA reads as TGTGCCAGCAAAGCTGGCGGGAACACCGGGGAGCTGTTTTTT. As protein: CASKAGGNTGELFF.

The chain links TRBV7-6 to TRBJ2-1; D remains unclear. This CDR3 is 14 amino acids long. Germline V CDR1 and CDR2: SGHVS, FNYEAQ. V lost 6 bases to trimming and J lost 8 bases, with 17 bases between them. CDR3 residues: CASSRQSFSYEQFF. The CDR3 nucleotides are TGTGCCAGCAGTCGCCAGTCGTTTTCATATGAGCAGTTCTTC.

CDR3 DNA sequence: TGTGCCAGCAGTGATTCGGGGAAAGGACCGCAGTACTTC. The encoded protein is CASSDSGKGPQYF. This rearrangement joins TRBV6-4 to TRBJ2-7, with D perhaps matching TRBD2 (5 bases). CDR1 and CDR2 from the germline V gene are MRHNA and SNTAGT. CDR3 size: 13 residues. Deletions cut 3 bases from V and 9 bases from J, with 15 bases between.

This rearrangement joins TRBV2 to TRBJ1-1, with D uncertain. Germline V CDR1 and CDR2: SNHLY, FYNNEI. The ends were cut back, 3 bases at V and 4 bases at J, with 12 bases in the middle. The CDR3 contains 14 residues. This CDR3 is CASSDRQSGTEAFF. The CDR3, as DNA: TGTGCCAGCAGTGACAGGCAGAGCGGCACTGAAGCTTTCTTT. The complete variable domain, with remaining parts taken from reference TRBV2 and TRBJ1-1, reads EPEVTQTPSHQVTQMGQEVILRCVPISNHLYFYWYRQILGQKVEFLVSFYNNEISEKSEIFDDQFSVERPDGSNFTLKIRSTKLEDSAMYFCASSDRQSGTEAFFGQGTRLTVV.

This clone was counted a few times. The CDR3 loop is CASSTLPAGISGNTIYF. The CDR3 DNA follows: TGTGCCAGTAGTACCCTCCCGGCGGGAATCTCTGGAAACACCATATATTTT. The chain joins TRBV19 to TRBJ1-3; D is uncertain. Germline V gives CDR1 LNHDA, CDR2 SQIVND (reference sequence). This CDR3 spans 17 amino acids. Trimming left V 4 bases short and J 0 bases short, with 16 bases between.

The chain employs TRBV9 and TRBJ2-6; 8 bases fit TRBD2. Germline trimming cut 7 bases from V and 4 bases from J; bases unmatched to any gene: 7. The length of the CDR3 is 15 residues. Germline CDR1 SGDLS, CDR2 YYNGEE. The CDR3 protein is CASSPGGQGANVLTF. DNA of the CDR3: TGTGCCAGCTCGCCGGGGGGGCAAGGGGCCAACGTCCTGACTTTC.

This rearrangement joins TRBV29-1 to TRBJ1-1; D is unclear. Per the germline V gene, CDR1 is SQVTM and CDR2 is ANQGSEA. The CDR3 extends over 12 amino acids. The CDR3: CRVQAVNTEAFF. DNA for the CDR3: TGCAGGGTCCAGGCCGTGAACACTGAAGCTTTCTTT.

This clone was seen more than once but under ten times. V gene TRBV5-6 combines with J gene TRBJ2-1, with TRBD1 identical over 9 bases. There are 15 residues in the CDR3. V was clipped by 4 bases and J by 9 bases; unmatched bases: 11. Germline CDR1 and CDR2: SGHDT and YYEEEE. In DNA, the CDR3 is TGTGCCAGCAGCAAACGGGACAGGGCAGCTAGTGAGCAGTTCTTC. Translating gives CASSKRDRAASEQFF.

The J gene is TRBJ2-7, the V gene TRBV6-5; TRBD1 matches at 9 bases. Germline CDR1 reads MNHEY; CDR2 reads SVGAGI. The CDR3 has 14 residues. Trimming removed 6 bases from V and 4 bases from J; junction bases left unmatched: 7. The DNA for the CDR3 is TGTGCCAGCAGCACCGGGACAGGGTGGTACGAGCAGTACTTC. Translated, it gives CASSTGTGWYEQYF.

The genes are TRBV6-6 and TRBJ2-1, with TRBD2 matching 7 bases. Germline CDR1 is MNHNY and CDR2 is SVGAGI (reference sequence). The V gene end was trimmed by 2 bases and the J gene end by 5 bases; junction bases not matched to a gene: 3. The CDR3 sequence is 14 residues long. For the CDR3, the DNA is TGTGCCAGCAGTTACAGACTAGCTGACAATGAGCAGTTCTTC. It encodes CASSYRLADNEQFF.

This clone was found once. This chain joins TRBV3-1 (or the pseudogene TRBV3-2) and TRBJ1-2; no clear D gene. V lost 4 bases to trimming and J lost 4 bases, with 13 bases between them. This CDR3 spans 14 amino acids. Germline CDR1 and CDR2: LGHDT and YNNKEL (reference sequence). In nucleotides, the CDR3 is TGTGCCAGCAGCCCCCGCATGGGCCTCTATGGCTACACCTTC. Translating it yields CASSPRMGLYGYTF.

This chain joins TRBV9 and TRBJ1-5; D may be TRBD1 (6 bases). Trimming shortened V by 0 bases and J by 0 bases, and 10 bases separated the two germline ends. CDR3 length equals 16 residues. Germline CDR1 SGDLS, CDR2 YYNGEE. CDR3: CASSVGADSSNQPQHF. The CDR3 nucleotides read TGTGCCAGCAGCGTAGGGGCGGACAGTAGCAATCAGCCCCAGCATTTT.

V and J are TRBV5-5 and TRBJ1-2, with D uncertain. Trimming stripped 0 bases from V and 2 bases from J, with 8 bases between. CDR3 size: 14 residues. The germline V gene has CDR1 SGHKS and CDR2 YYEKEE (reference sequence). CDR3 residues: CASSLDGGNYGYTF. The DNA of the CDR3 is TGTGCCAGCAGCTTGGACGGCGGAAACTATGGCTACACCTTC.

The chain is built from TRBV25-1 and TRBJ1-1; tentatively, D is TRBD1 (6 bases). Between the trimmed V and J ends, which lost 4 bases and 1 base, there was a span of 7 bases. CDR1 is MGHDK and CDR2 is SYGVNS in the germline V gene. This CDR3 is built from 13 residues. This chain's CDR3 is CASSGRGNTEAFF. For the CDR3, the DNA is TGTGCCAGCAGTGGCAGGGGGAACACTGAAGCTTTCTTT.

This clone has a handful of counts. The rearrangement joins TRBV7-3 to TRBJ2-5, with D maybe TRBD2 (5 bases). The CDR3 length is 13 residues. Germline V CDR1 and CDR2: SGHTA, FQGTGA. V was clipped by 5 bases and J by 3 bases, with 10 bases between them. CDR3 amino acids: CASSPGLKETQYF. CDR3 DNA sequence: TGTGCCAGCAGCCCTGGACTTAAAGAGACCCAGTACTTC.

V is TRBV11-2 and J is TRBJ2-2, with D hard to call. Per the germline V gene, CDR1 is SGHAT and CDR2 is FQNNGV. V lost 5 bases and J lost 17, with 21 bases in between. The CDR3 extends over 13 amino acids. CDR3 loop: CASSPDGALRGFF. DNA for the CDR3: TGTGCCAGCAGCCCGGATGGCGCCCTGCGAGGTTTTTTT.

This sequence joins TRBV6-2 or TRBV6-3 and TRBJ2-5, with 7 nucleotides matching TRBD1. Germline CDR1 is MNHEY and CDR2 is SVGEGT. V shed 8 bases and J 5 bases; nucleotides not matched to a gene: 17. CDR3 size: 16 residues. The CDR3: CASRHLGRGIEETQYF. The CDR3 DNA sequence: TGTGCCAGCCGCCACCTTGGCAGGGGGATCGAGGAGACCCAGTACTTC.

V gene TRBV7-8 combines with J gene TRBJ2-5; 10 nucleotides agree with TRBD1. The germline CDR1 and CDR2 sequences are SGHVS and FQNEAQ. The CDR3 runs 15 residues. Losses at the gene ends were 5 bases for V and 2 bases for J; bases not matched to a gene: 5. The CDR3 protein is CASSTGQGDQETQYF. The CDR3, as DNA: TGTGCCAGCAGCACCGGACAGGGGGATCAAGAGACCCAGTACTTC.

This chain uses TRBV11-2 with TRBJ1-2, with TRBD1 matching 7 bases. The CDR3 has 13 residues. The junction had 4 bases not matched to a gene; V was cut back by 5 bases and J by 4 bases. Germline V lookup: CDR1 SGHAT, CDR2 FQNNGV. The CDR3 bases are TGTGCCAGCAGCCAGGGGGGCGGCTATGGCTACACCTTC. This translates into CASSQGGGYGYTF. The whole variable domain, remainder taken from reference TRBV11-2 and TRBJ1-2, is EAGVAQSPRYKIIEKRQSVAFWCNPISGHATLYWYQQILGQGPKLLIQFQNNGVVDDSQLPKDRFSAERLKGVDSTLKIQPAKLEDSAVYLCASSQGGGYGYTFGSGTRLTVV.

This clone has just one count. The chain joins TRBV24-1 to TRBJ2-2, with TRBD1 identical over 7 bases. The length of the CDR3 is 17 residues. CDR1 and CDR2 from the germline V gene are KGHDR and SFDVKD. V lost 4 bases to trimming and J lost 0 bases; unmatched junction nucleotides: 7. The CDR3 region has the DNA TGTGCCACCAGTGACCCTAAACAGGGGACGAACACCGGGGAGCTGTTTTTT. It encodes CATSDPKQGTNTGELFF.

This chain links TRBV29-1 with TRBJ1-4; possibly TRBD1 for D (6 bases). Germline V gene data show CDR1 as SQVTM and CDR2 as ANQGSEA. This CDR3 has 14 amino acids. V was clipped by 6 bases and J by 6 bases, with 17 bases between them. The DNA of the CDR3 is TGCAGCGTCCCTCTCGGGGGGGCGGATGAAAAACTGTTTTTT. Protein sequence: CSVPLGGADEKLFF.

The V and J genes are TRBV7-2 and TRBJ1-4; D is undetermined. From germline, CDR1 is SGHTA and CDR2 FQGNSA. With 5 bases removed from V and 7 bases from J, the gap between germline ends came to 8 bases. CDR3 length: 12 amino acids. CDR3 nucleotides: TGTGCCAGCAGCCCCGGAGTTGAAAAACTGTTTTTT. It codes for CASSPGVEKLFF.

J is TRBJ1-2 and V is TRBV2; TRBD1 is a possible D gene (6 bases). CDR3 length equals 13 residues. V was pared by 7 bases and J by 2 bases, with 11 bases between. Germline CDR1 SNHLY, CDR2 FYNNEI. The CDR3 sequence: CASNPQGNYGYTF. CDR3 sequence (DNA): TGTGCCAGCAATCCTCAGGGGAACTATGGCTACACCTTC.

This sequence joins TRBV10-3 and TRBJ1-2, with 11 bases identical to TRBD1. The germline CDR1 and CDR2 sequences are ENHRY and SYGVKD. This CDR3 is built from 17 residues. Trimming took 4 bases from V and 3 from J; bases not matched to a gene: 10. Here the CDR3 reads CAISVTTGTGGDYGYTF. The CDR3 nucleotides are TGTGCCATCAGTGTTACTACCGGGACAGGGGGGGACTATGGCTACACCTTC.

The J gene is TRBJ2-7, the V gene TRBV6-5, with D perhaps TRBD2 (6 bases). Trimming cost V 7 bases and J 0 bases, with 13 bases left between them. The CDR3 totals 14 residues. Germline CDR1 MNHEY, CDR2 SVGAGI. CDR3 nucleotides: TGTGCCAGCAATCAGGAGGGGCGCTCCTACGAGCAGTACTTC. It specifies CASNQEGRSYEQYF.

The V and J genes are TRBV6-2 or TRBV6-3 and TRBJ2-7; 9 nucleotides match TRBD2. Germline V CDR1 and CDR2: MNHEY, SVGEGT. This CDR3 spans 15 amino acids. V shed 2 bases, J shed 3 bases, and the junction held 5 bases outside the gene matches. CDR3 coding DNA: TGTGCCAGCAGTTACCGGGCTAGCGGGAACTACGAGCAGTACTTC. This encodes CASSYRASGNYEQYF.

This sequence joins TRBV19 and TRBJ1-5; D gene uncertain. With 4 bases removed from V and 2 bases from J, the gap between germline ends came to 12 bases. The germline V gene has CDR1 LNHDA and CDR2 SQIVND (reference sequence). The CDR3 contains 15 residues. CDR3 sequence reads: CASSTPRLGNQPQHF. The DNA for the CDR3 is TGTGCCAGTAGTACCCCCCGGTTAGGCAATCAGCCCCAGCATTTT.

The chain couples TRBV5-4 to TRBJ1-2; 10 positions match TRBD1. The CDR3 runs to 14 residues. Germline V gene lookup returns CDR1 SGHNT and CDR2 YYREEE (reference sequence). After removal of 4 bases from V and 6 bases from J, the junction contained 6 bases not matched to a gene. The CDR3 sequence is CASSKTGQGDGYTF. The CDR3 DNA sequence: TGTGCCAGCAGCAAAACCGGACAGGGGGATGGCTACACCTTC.

The chain employs TRBV11-2 and TRBJ1-3, with D hard to call. CDR3 length: 16 residues. V lost 7 bases and J lost 0, with 16 bases in between. The germline gives CDR1 SGHAT, CDR2 FQNNGV. The CDR3 DNA follows: TGTGCCAGCACCCCTGCGGGAGGGAGCTCTGGAAACACCATATATTTT. It encodes CASTPAGGSSGNTIYF.

The chain couples TRBV19 to TRBJ1-1; 7 nucleotides line up with TRBD1. With V trimmed by 6 bases and J by 5 bases, 12 bases remained unmatched. The CDR3 is made up of 15 amino acids. Germline V gene lookup returns CDR1 LNHDA and CDR2 SQIVND (reference sequence). The CDR3 reads CASSSLEGALTEAFF. In nucleotides, the CDR3 is TGTGCCAGTAGCTCATTAGAGGGGGCCCTGACTGAAGCTTTCTTT.

This rearrangement joins TRBV4-3 to TRBJ1-1; 8 nucleotides align to TRBD1. The V gene's germline CDR1 is LGHNA and CDR2 YSLEER. The CDR3 is 21 residues long. J was trimmed by 0 bases and V by 1 base; bases with no gene match: 19. DNA for the CDR3: TGCGCCAGCAGCCAAGTATTCTACGGGGCAGGGGGCACTCGTATGAACACTGAAGCTTTCTTT. Amino acids: CASSQVFYGAGGTRMNTEAFF.